This T cell receptor beta chain comes out of a study of blood T cell repertoires in COVID-19. Study overall: There were acute and convalescent COVID-19 samples, and they came from the United States, Italy and Spain. PBMCs, B-cell-depleted T cells, or T cells provided the cDNA or gDNA that made up the material.

Under the authors' procedure: How many nucleated cells were present was estimated from reference gene primer amplification. Generated by immunoSEQ multiplex PCR, the TCRdb table keeps only in-frame clones and is missing some. The V and J calls and clone size come from that table; D and trimming were worked out from the DNA. The table has over 200,000 clones, 75% to 90% seen once. CDR1 and CDR2 (germline): LNHDA, SQIVND (reference sequence). V lost 3 bases to trimming and J lost 0 bases; unmatched junction nucleotides: 12. CDR3 length equals 19 residues. The rearrangement joins TRBV19 to TRBJ2-1, with 9 bases identical to TRBD2. The sequence came from a woman aged 30 to 39 who had recovered from COVID-19. The sample consisted of peripheral blood. The CDR3 region is CASSMPASGAFSSYNEQFF. CDR3 nucleotides: TGTGCCAGTAGTATGCCCGCTAGCGGGGCTTTTAGCTCCTACAATGAGCAGTTCTTC.